The clone carrying this T cell receptor (beta chain) was counted only a few times. Its antigen is unknown. Researchers took RNA transcripts and amplified the TCR beta CDR3 regions from them. The TCR CDR3 first-round RT-PCR relied on the HTBI primer set. TCRdb called the multiplex PCR reads again in MiXCR, with one record for every CDR3 protein. The data contain about 420,000 distinct CDR3 sequences, less than 20% of them singletons. This CDR3 is built from 14 residues. In germline, CDR1 is SEHNR, CDR2 FQNEAQ (reference sequence). With 3 bases removed from V and 5 bases from J, the gap between germline ends came to 11 bases. This sample is drawn from a study of T cells in Graves' hyperthyroidism and ophthalmopathy. The study, taken as a whole, reports: The model identified upcoming ophthalmopathy a median approximately seven months ahead of onset. Most thyroid-expanded clonotypes above 0.001 were also found in blood.

Patients counted as stable if ophthalmopathy did not develop within 18 months. This TCR was recovered from a woman younger than 30 with Graves' hyperthyroidism. The gene calls are TRBV7-9 and TRBJ1-3, with D possibly TRBD1 on 6 matching bases. Sequencing was done on a sample of blood. The DNA of the CDR3 is TGTGCCAGCAGCTTTCTACAGGGAAGAAACACCATATATTTT. This sequence encodes CASSFLQGRNTIYF. Based on the CDR3 plus reference TRBV7-9 and TRBJ1-3, the full variable domain is DTGVSQNPRHKITKRGQNVTFRCDPISEHNRLYWYRQTLGQGPEFLTYFQNEAQLEKSRLLSDRFSAERPKGSFSTLEIQRTEQGDSAMYLCASSFLQGRNTIYFGEGSWLTVV.